Below are 21 T cell receptor beta chains sequenced from a single sample in a study of blood T cells in healthy people across ages. A J-beta primer mix and a sample-barcoded 5' primer were used in a second PCR of about 7 to 12 cycles. One entry per CDR3 protein, called by TCRdb with MiXCR from the 5' RACE reads. Here the sample spans 1.5 million to 2 million distinct CDR3 sequences, 28% being singletons. Sequencing input: blood. These receptors originate from a woman in her twenties or thirties in good health.

V usage is TRBV5-5 and J usage is TRBJ2-2; 8 nucleotides agree with TRBD1. CDR3 size: 16 residues. Germline trimming cut 1 base from V and 3 bases from J; bases unmatched to any gene: 5. In germline, CDR1 is SGHKS, CDR2 YYEKEE (reference sequence). CDR3 sequence: CASSLQGALDTGELFF. The CDR3 nucleotides read TGTGCCAGCAGCTTGCAGGGGGCGCTGGACACCGGGGAGCTGTTTTTT.

This clonotype was recorded a few times. The chain carries TRBV29-1 and TRBJ2-4, with a possible D match to TRBD2 (7 bases). With the DNA end fitting TRBJ2-7 better, the J assignment may be wrong. Germline CDR1 and CDR2: SQVTM and ANQGSEA. The CDR3 sequence is 14 residues long. CDR3 nucleotide sequence: TGCAGCGTTGAATCCGAGGGAGGGGGTTACGAGCAGTACTTC. Translated: CSVESEGGGYEQYF.

CDR3 in DNA: TGTGCCAGCAGCTTAGCCCCCCGGCTAGCGGCTACGCAGTATTTT. Translation: CASSLAPRLAATQYF. The rearrangement uses TRBV7-2 and TRBJ2-3; 7 nucleotides line up with TRBD2. With 0 bases clipped from V and 8 bases from J, the junction kept 8 bases outside the gene matches. This CDR3 has 15 residues. Germline assignment: CDR1 SGHTA and CDR2 FQGNSA.

The CDR3 DNA reads TGCGCCAGCAGCTATAGGGCCTCTGGCGGGCCTAGCACAGATACGCAGTATTTT. Protein product: CASSYRASGGPSTDTQYF. This sequence joins TRBV5-1 and TRBJ2-3, with TRBD2 as a possible D gene (5 bases). Looked up from germline, CDR1 is SGHRS and CDR2 is YFSETQ. The CDR3 is 18 residues long. Trimming removed 3 bases at V and 0 bases at J, with 20 bases between.

The chain employs TRBV9 and TRBJ2-7; no definite D call. V lost 0 bases, J lost 6 bases, and 10 bases lay in between. Germline V gene lookup returns CDR1 SGDLS and CDR2 YYNGEE. The CDR3 consists of 13 residues. CDR3 sequence: CASSVATGSEQYF. The CDR3 bases are TGTGCCAGCAGCGTAGCTACCGGATCCGAGCAGTACTTC.

Concerning this clonotype: Being one base from a much bigger clone, this may be a read error. The rearrangement joins TRBV29-1 to TRBJ2-3, with TRBD2 matching 8 bases. TRBJ2-7 matches the DNA end more closely, so the J call is doubtful. The CDR3 consists of 13 residues. Germline V CDR1 and CDR2: SQVTM, ANQGSEA. The chain's CDR3 is CSVENTSGNEQYF. CDR3 nucleotide sequence: TGCAGCGTTGAAAACACTAGCGGAAATGAGCAGTACTTC.

In the case of this clonotype: Sequence at one end of the junction differs from germline and may be a read error. The genes are TRBV6-2 or TRBV6-3 and TRBJ1-2; D is ambiguous. Germline CDR1 MNHEY, CDR2 SVGEGT. The CDR3 totals 16 residues. The DNA of the CDR3 is TGTGCCTGCAGTTCCCTCCGGATCGGGGCTAACTATGGCTACACCTTC. This gives the protein CACSSLRIGANYGYTF.

A few counts support this clonotype. The rearrangement joins TRBV20-1 to TRBJ2-7, with TRBD2 matching over 8 bases. The CDR3 is 15 residues long. J was trimmed by 1 base and V by 6 bases; bases with no gene match: 11. Germline V gives CDR1 DFQATT, CDR2 SNEGSKA (reference sequence). The CDR3 DNA follows: TGCAGTGCCAGACATGCGGCTAGCGGGTCCTACGAGCAGTACTTC. This translates into CSARHAASGSYEQYF.

This clonotype turned up a few times. The chain recombines TRBV11-3 with TRBJ2-1; D tentatively reads TRBD1 or TRBD2 (6 bases each). Trimming cost V 7 bases and J 5 bases, with 21 bases left between them. From germline, CDR1 is SGHNT and CDR2 YENEEA. This CDR3 spans 16 amino acids. The CDR3 protein is CASMGASVPLHNEQFF. CDR3 in DNA: TGTGCCAGCATGGGGGCTAGCGTCCCCCTCCACAATGAGCAGTTCTTC.

A few counts support this clonotype. This chain's CDR3 is CASMIGDTQYF. Here the CDR3 DNA reads TGTGCCAGCATGATCGGAGATACGCAGTATTTT. V usage is TRBV6-1 and J usage is TRBJ2-3; D is unresolved. Germline V gene sequence: CDR1 MNHNS, CDR2 SASEGT. Between the trimmed V and J ends, which lost 7 bases and 5 bases, there was a span of 7 bases. CDR3 length equals 11 residues.

The CDR3 nucleotides read TGTGCCAGCAGTTTAGACGTGTCTGGGGGATTGGGGGGCTACACCTTC. It encodes CASSLDVSGGLGGYTF. The V call is TRBV28, the J call TRBJ1-2, with D possibly being TRBD1 (5 bases). V gave up 2 bases and J gave up 8 bases, with 21 bases separating them. From germline, CDR1 is MDHEN and CDR2 SYDVKM. The CDR3 spans 16 residues.

A remark on this clonotype: The junction departs from the called germline gene at one end, perhaps through a read error. The genes are TRBV6-5 and TRBJ1-3; D is possibly TRBD1 (5 bases). Germline assignment: CDR1 MNHEY and CDR2 SVGAGI. This CDR3 spans 13 amino acids. The CDR3 sequence is CASCDSVGNTINF. Written as DNA, the CDR3 is TGTGCCAGCTGCGACAGCGTAGGAAACACCATAAATTTT.

The chain is built from TRBV7-2 and TRBJ2-1, with a possible D match to TRBD2 (7 bases). CDR3 length equals 16 residues. Germline loops: CDR1 SGHTA, CDR2 FQGNSA. Trimming cost V 3 bases and J 0 bases, with 12 bases left between them. CDR3 sequence: CASSFRGAPSYNEQFF. The CDR3, as DNA: TGTGCCAGCAGCTTTCGGGGGGCCCCCTCCTACAATGAGCAGTTCTTC.

This clonotype has just a few counts. The chain uses TRBV28 and TRBJ1-2; D is uncertain. Trimming removed 6 bases at V and 7 bases at J, with 12 bases between. This CDR3 contains 12 residues. CDR1 MDHEN and CDR2 SYDVKM come from the germline V gene. The CDR3 sequence: CASSPPSVGYTF. CDR3 nucleotide sequence: TGTGCCAGCAGCCCTCCGTCCGTTGGCTACACCTTC.

V gene TRBV7-6 combines with J gene TRBJ2-1, with 10 nucleotides matching TRBD1. V was clipped by 3 bases and J by 9 bases; unmatched bases: 11. This CDR3 spans 16 amino acids. Germline assignment: CDR1 SGHVS and CDR2 FNYEAQ. The CDR3: CASSFLGDRGLSEQFF. CDR3 nucleotides: TGTGCCAGCAGCTTTCTGGGGGACAGGGGATTATCTGAGCAGTTCTTC.

This chain joins TRBV5-1 and TRBJ2-5, with D perhaps TRBD1 (6 bases). The CDR3 length is 16 residues. With 0 bases removed from V and 7 bases from J, the gap between germline ends came to 19 bases. Germline V gene lookup returns CDR1 SGHRS and CDR2 YFSETQ. CDR3 nucleotide sequence: TGCGCCAGCAGCTTGGTTGCAGGGGCGACAGAAGGGACCCAGTACTTC. It codes for CASSLVAGATEGTQYF.

The V and J genes are TRBV20-1 and TRBJ2-3; D is possibly TRBD1 (5 bases). The V end lost 0 bases, the J end lost 6 bases, and 13 bases lay between the germline ends. The CDR3 runs 14 residues. The germline V gene has CDR1 DFQATT and CDR2 SNEGSKA (reference sequence). In nucleotides, the CDR3 is TGCAGTGCTAGAGATTTCAGGGTTGGGGATACGCAGTATTTT. It yields the protein CSARDFRVGDTQYF.

This chain connects TRBV29-1 to TRBJ2-7; D not certain. This CDR3 comprises 15 residues. Trimming stripped 2 bases from V and 7 bases from J, with 21 bases between. Germline V CDR1 and CDR2: SQVTM, ANQGSEA. Here the CDR3 DNA reads TGCAGCGTTGAAATGGGCTCCTACTCCTACAATGAGCAGTACTTC. The encoded protein is CSVEMGSYSYNEQYF.

The chain links TRBV18 to TRBJ2-3; unclear D gene. Germline V gene data show CDR1 as KGHSH and CDR2 as LQKENI. The CDR3 sequence is 15 residues long. Trimming left V 3 bases short and J 8 bases short, with 18 bases between. CDR3 amino acids: CASSPGSRQIGTQYF. The CDR3 bases are TGTGCCAGCTCACCTGGGTCCCGGCAAATTGGTACGCAGTATTTT.

J is TRBJ2-3 and V is TRBV2, with D perhaps matching TRBD2 (6 bases). This CDR3 comprises 13 residues. V was clipped by 9 bases and J by 0 bases, with 10 bases between them. Germline V gene data show CDR1 as SNHLY and CDR2 as FYNNEI. The CDR3 region has the DNA TGTGCCAGTCGGGACTTTAGCACAGATACGCAGTATTTT. Protein product: CASRDFSTDTQYF.

This clonotype was picked up a small number of times. The CDR3 reads CASSRGAYSSTDTQYF. In DNA, the CDR3 is TGCGCCAGCAGTCGCGGGGCCTACTCTAGCACAGATACGCAGTATTTT. V is TRBV5-1 and J is TRBJ2-3, with D tentatively TRBD2 (6 bases). This CDR3 has 16 amino acids. V lost 5 bases, J lost 0 bases, and 16 bases lay in between. Germline assignment: CDR1 SGHRS and CDR2 YFSETQ. The full variable domain, completed using reference TRBV5-1 and TRBJ2-3, is KAGVTQTPRYLIKTRGQQVTLSCSPISGHRSVSWYQQTPGQGLQFLFEYFSETQRNKGNFPGRFSGRQFSNSRSEMNVSTLELGDSALYLCASSRGAYSSTDTQYFGPGTRLTVL.